This TCR beta chain was sequenced during a study of T cell repertoires in cytomegalovirus infection. Study-level information: It was the public TCR beta signatures that indicated both CMV infection and matching HLA type.

MiXCR, run by TCRdb on the reads, gives a single entry per CDR3 protein. The table shows some 38,000 distinct CDR3 sequences, with about 48% occurring only once. Germline V gene sequence: CDR1 KGHSH, CDR2 LQKENI. The CDR3 is 15 amino acids. The germline V and J ends were trimmed by 3 bases and 0 bases, with 9 bases remaining between them. Of note for this clonotype: Its antigen remains unidentified.

Source: CD8+ T cells from cultured PBMCs, taken from culture after CMV antigen stimulation. This sequence joins TRBV18 and TRBJ1-5; possible D gene TRBD1, 5 bases. This TCR came from a human donor in good health (CMV status not recorded). Some clones in this sample may be carry-over from other donors' samples. The chain's CDR3 is CASSPRQISNQPQHF. The DNA of the CDR3 is TGTGCCAGCTCACCCCGACAGATTAGCAATCAGCCCCAGCATTTT.